Detailed here is one T cell receptor beta chain. Assay: immunoSEQ multiplex PCR; the TCRdb copy retains only in-frame clones and omits some. The sample consists of 200,000 to 250,000 clones, approximately 85% of them appearing once. This entry is derived from a study of blood T cell repertoires in COVID-19. The overall study: Researchers got acute and convalescent COVID-19 samples from the United States, Italy and Spain.

Source material: peripheral blood. The TCR was taken from a woman aged 70-85 years with COVID-19, enrolled during active disease.

For the CDR3, the DNA is TGTGCCAGCAGTTTTGGGGGGGCTGACTATGGCTACACCTTC. Its translation: CASSFGGADYGYTF. The chain has TRBV28 and TRBJ1-2; D is perhaps TRBD1 (6 bases). The germline V gene has CDR1 MDHEN and CDR2 SYDVKM. This CDR3 region has 14 residues. V gave up 3 bases and J gave up 3 bases, with 11 bases separating them.